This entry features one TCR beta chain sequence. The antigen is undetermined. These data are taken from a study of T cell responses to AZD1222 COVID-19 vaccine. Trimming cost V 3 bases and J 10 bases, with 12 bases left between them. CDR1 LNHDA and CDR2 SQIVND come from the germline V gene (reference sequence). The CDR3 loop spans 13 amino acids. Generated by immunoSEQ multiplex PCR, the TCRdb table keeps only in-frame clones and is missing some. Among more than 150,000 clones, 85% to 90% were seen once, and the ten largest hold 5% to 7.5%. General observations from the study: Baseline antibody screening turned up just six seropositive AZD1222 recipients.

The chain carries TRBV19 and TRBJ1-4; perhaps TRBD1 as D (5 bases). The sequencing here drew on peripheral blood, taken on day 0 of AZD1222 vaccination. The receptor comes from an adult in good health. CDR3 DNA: TGTGCCAGTAGTATTTTGGGACCACTAAAACTGTTTTTT. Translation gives CASSILGPLKLFF.